This T cell receptor (beta chain) was sequenced for a study of response to subunit inactivated influenza vaccine. This clonotype was seen repeatedly, ten times or more. CDR1 and CDR2 (germline): LGHDT, YNNKEL (reference sequence). This CDR3 has 12 residues. V shed 0 bases and J shed 6 bases, with 6 bases lying between them. TCRdb passed the RT-PCR reads through MiXCR, listing each CDR3 protein once. In the table there are about 570,000 distinct CDR3 sequences, 10% to 12% of which are singletons. This same sample was also part of a study on T cells expressing NK-cell markers. That paper adds: UMIs were included in TCR beta cDNA generated by 5'RACE template switching. The use of an anti-gamma-delta TCR antibody, which was added in several experiments, restricted sorting to T cells expressing alpha-beta TCR.

The chain combines TRBV3-1 with TRBJ2-7, with D hard to call. The source was PBMCs from blood, collected on the day of vaccination. This TCR came from a man in his forties or fifties who received an inactivated influenza vaccine. The CDR3 DNA reads as TGTGCCAGCAGCCAAGAAACCGGCGAGCAGTACTTC. Its translation: CASSQETGEQYF.